This TCR beta chain came from a study of OX40 agonist ivuxolimab in advanced cancers. In the study overall: Patients in the trial were receiving intravenous ivuxolimab every 2 weeks, at doses of 0.01 to 10 mg/kg.

The CDR3 has 17 residues. The germline CDR1 and CDR2 sequences are GTSNPN and SVGIG (reference sequence). The V and J ends lost 5 bases and 0 bases, in that order; junction bases with no gene match: 9. Sequencing used immunoSEQ multiplex PCR; TCRdb keeps in-frame clones, though not all of them. The table has roughly 58,000 clones, over 80% seen once. This chain links TRBV30 with TRBJ2-6; 8 bases fit TRBD1. The sequence was obtained from an adult with an advanced solid tumor such as melanoma, head and neck, liver or kidney cancer. The sample was CD4+ or CD8+ T cells sorted from blood, taken in a trial of the OX40 agonist ivuxolimab. This chain's CDR3 is CAWGRGRTSSGANVLTF. CDR3 coding DNA: TGTGCCTGGGGCAGGGGGCGGACAAGCTCTGGGGCCAACGTCCTGACTTTC.